The T cell receptor (beta chain) described here comes from a study of T cell changes during pregnancy in multiple sclerosis. The repertoire was sequenced with immunoSEQ multiplex PCR; TCRdb's copy has only in-frame clones and lacks some. The table shows 12,000 or so clones, with 90% to 95% occurring only once. This CDR3 spans 20 amino acids. This clone was recorded only once. V usage is TRBV21-1 and J usage is TRBJ2-7; the D call of TRBD2 is as the table states it, not checked on the DNA. TRBV21-1 is annotated as a pseudogene. This TCR was recovered from a female donor with multiple sclerosis, enrolled in a pregnancy study. Sequenced here: CD4+ T cells from peripheral blood mononuclear cells, sampled before pregnancy. The CDR3 region has the DNA TGTGCCAGCAGCACTGAGAGGAGACTAGCGGGGGGGATCGGTTCCTACGAGCAGTACTTC. Protein product: CASSTERRLAGGIGSYEQYF.